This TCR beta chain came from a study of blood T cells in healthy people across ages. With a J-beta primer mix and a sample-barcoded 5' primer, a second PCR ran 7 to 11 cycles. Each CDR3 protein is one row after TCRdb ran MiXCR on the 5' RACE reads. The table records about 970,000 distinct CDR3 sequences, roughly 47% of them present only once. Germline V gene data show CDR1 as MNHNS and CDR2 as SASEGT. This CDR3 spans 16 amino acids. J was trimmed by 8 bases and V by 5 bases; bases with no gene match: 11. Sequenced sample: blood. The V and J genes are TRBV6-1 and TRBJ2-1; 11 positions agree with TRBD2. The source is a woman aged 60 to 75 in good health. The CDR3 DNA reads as TGTGCCAGCAGTATGACTAGCGGGGCACGTAACGATGAGCAGTTCTTC. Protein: CASSMTSGARNDEQFF.